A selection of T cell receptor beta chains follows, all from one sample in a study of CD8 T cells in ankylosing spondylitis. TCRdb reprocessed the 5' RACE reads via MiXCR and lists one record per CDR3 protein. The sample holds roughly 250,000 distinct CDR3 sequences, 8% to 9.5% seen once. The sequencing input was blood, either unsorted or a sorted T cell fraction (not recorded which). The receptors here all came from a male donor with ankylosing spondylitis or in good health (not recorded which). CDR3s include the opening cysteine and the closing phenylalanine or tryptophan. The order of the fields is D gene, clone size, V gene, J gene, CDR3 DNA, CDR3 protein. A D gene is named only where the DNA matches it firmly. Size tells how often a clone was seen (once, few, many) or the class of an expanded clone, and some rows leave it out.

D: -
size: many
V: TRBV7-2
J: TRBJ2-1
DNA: TGTGCCAGCAGACTCGACGGAAGCTCCTACAATGAGCAGTTCTTC
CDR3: CASRLDGSSYNEQFF

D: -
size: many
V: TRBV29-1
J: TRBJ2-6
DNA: TGCAGCGTTGTGGATAACTCTGGGGCCAACGTCCTGACTTTC
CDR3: CSVVDNSGANVLTF

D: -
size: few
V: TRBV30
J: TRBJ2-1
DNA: TGTGCCTGGAGAGGTGGGGGCAATGAGCAGTTCTTC
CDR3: CAWRGGGNEQFF

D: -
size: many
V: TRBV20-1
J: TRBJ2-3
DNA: TGCAGTGCTAGATCCTCGGGAGACGTCCTTCCCTTTTTCACAGATACGCAGTATTTT
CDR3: CSARSSGDVLPFFTDTQYF

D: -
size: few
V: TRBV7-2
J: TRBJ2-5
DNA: TGTGCCAGCAGCCGAATCGTCGGCCAAGAGACCCAGTACTTC
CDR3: CASSRIVGQETQYF

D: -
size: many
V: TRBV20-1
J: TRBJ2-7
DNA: TGCAGTGCTAGGTCCCCTATTTCGATGGGGAACGAGCAGTACTTC
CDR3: CSARSPISMGNEQYF

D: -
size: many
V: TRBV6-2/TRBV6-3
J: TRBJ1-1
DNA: TGTGCCAGCAGTTGGGACAACCTAAACACTGAAGCTTTCTTT
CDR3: CASSWDNLNTEAFF

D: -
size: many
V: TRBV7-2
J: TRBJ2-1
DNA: TGTGCCAGCAGCTACCAAAATGAGCAGTTCTTC
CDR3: CASSYQNEQFF

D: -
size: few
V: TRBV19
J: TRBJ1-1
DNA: TGTGCCAGAGGCCCGGCCGGGGACACTGAAGCTTTCTTT
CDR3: CARGPAGDTEAFF

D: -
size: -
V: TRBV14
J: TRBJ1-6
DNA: TGTGCCAGCAGCCCCCGGGCCCCGGATCCCCTCCACTTT
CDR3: CASSPRAPDPLHF

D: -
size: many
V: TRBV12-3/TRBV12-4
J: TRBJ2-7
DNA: TGTGCCAGCAGCTGGACACCCTACGAGCAGTACTTC
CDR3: CASSWTPYEQYF

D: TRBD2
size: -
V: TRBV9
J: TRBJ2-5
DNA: TGTGCCAGCAGCGTTGGACTAGCGGGGGGGCAAGAGACCCAGTACTTC
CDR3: CASSVGLAGGQETQYF

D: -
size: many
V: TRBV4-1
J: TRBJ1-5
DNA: TGCGCCAGCAGCCCCTCGACAGGCTCCAATCAGCCCCAGCATTTT
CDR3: CASSPSTGSNQPQHF

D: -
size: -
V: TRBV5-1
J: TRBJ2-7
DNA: TGCGCCAGCAGCCGGCGCGGCCACTCCGACTACGAGCAGTACTTC
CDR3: CASSRRGHSDYEQYF

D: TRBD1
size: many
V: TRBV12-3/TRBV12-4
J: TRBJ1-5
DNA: TGTGCCAGCAGTAAGGGACAGGGTAGCAATCAGCCCCAGCATTTT
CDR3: CASSKGQGSNQPQHF

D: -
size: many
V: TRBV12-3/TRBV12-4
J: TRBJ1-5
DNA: TGTGCCAGCAGTCCCCAGGGAGGACAGCCCCAGCATTTT
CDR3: CASSPQGGQPQHF

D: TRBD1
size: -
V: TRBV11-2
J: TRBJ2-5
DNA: TGTGCCAGCAGCCTCCGCCGCCCTCAGGGGGCGATAGAAGAGACCCAGTACTTC
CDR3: CASSLRRPQGAIEETQYF

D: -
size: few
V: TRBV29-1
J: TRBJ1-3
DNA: TGCAGCGTTGAAGACCCCGAAGCGCCTAACTCTGGAAACACCATATATTTT
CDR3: CSVEDPEAPNSGNTIYF

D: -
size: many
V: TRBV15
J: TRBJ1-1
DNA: TGTGCCACCAGCAGCAGGGAACTGAACACTGAAGCTTTCTTT
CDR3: CATSSRELNTEAFF

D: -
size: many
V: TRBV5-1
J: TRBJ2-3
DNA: TGCGCCAGCAGCAAGCCTCCCACAGATACGCAGTATTTT
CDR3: CASSKPPTDTQYF

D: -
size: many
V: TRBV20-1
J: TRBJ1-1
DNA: TGCAGTGCTGTAGTGTGGGGGCGTGAAGCTTTCTTT
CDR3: CSAVVWGREAFF

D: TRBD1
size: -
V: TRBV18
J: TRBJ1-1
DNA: TGTGCCAGCTCAGCCGGGACAGGGGGCGCGGCTTTCTTT
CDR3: CASSAGTGGAAFF

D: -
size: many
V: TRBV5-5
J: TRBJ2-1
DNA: TGTGCCAGCAGCTTGCAGTCGGTCCGGGAGCCCTACAATGAGCAGTTCTTC
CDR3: CASSLQSVREPYNEQFF

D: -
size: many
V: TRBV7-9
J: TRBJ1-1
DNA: TGTGCCAGCAGCTACACCGGGACACTGAACACTGAAGCTTTCTTT
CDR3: CASSYTGTLNTEAFF

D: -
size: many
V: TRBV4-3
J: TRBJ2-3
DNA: TGCGCCAGCAGCCAAAGGGCGACTAGCACAGATACGCAGTATTTT
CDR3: CASSQRATSTDTQYF

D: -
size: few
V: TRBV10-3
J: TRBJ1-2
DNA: TGTGCCATCAGTGAGTCTACGGTCGACTATGGCTACACCTTC
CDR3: CAISESTVDYGYTF

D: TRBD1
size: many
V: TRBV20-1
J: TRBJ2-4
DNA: TGCAGTGCTAGAGATCCCCAGGGACAGGGGAACATTCAGTACTTC
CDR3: CSARDPQGQGNIQYF

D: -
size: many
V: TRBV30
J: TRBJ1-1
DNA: TGTGCCGGTCGGCTCTCGGGGAACACTGAAGCTTTCTTT
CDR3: CAGRLSGNTEAFF

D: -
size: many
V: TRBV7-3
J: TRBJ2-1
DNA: TGTGCCAGCAGCTTTCAGGGAGGCAATGAGCAGTTCTTC
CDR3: CASSFQGGNEQFF

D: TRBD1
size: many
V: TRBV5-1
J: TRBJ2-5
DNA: TGCGCCAGCAGCTTCTCCTACACAGGGGGACAAGAGACCCAGTACTTC
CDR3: CASSFSYTGGQETQYF

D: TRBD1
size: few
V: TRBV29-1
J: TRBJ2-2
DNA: TGCAGTGCCGGGACAGGGGTCACCGGGGAGCTGTTTTTT
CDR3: CSAGTGVTGELFF

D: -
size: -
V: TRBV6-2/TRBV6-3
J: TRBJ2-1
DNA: TGTGCCAGCAGTTACACGTATCAGGGGAGCTCCTACAATGAGCAGTTCTTC
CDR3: CASSYTYQGSSYNEQFF

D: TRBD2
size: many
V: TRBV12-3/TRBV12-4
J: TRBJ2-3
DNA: TGTGCCAGCAGACCACCGGGGACTAGCGGCACAGATACGCAGTATTTT
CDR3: CASRPPGTSGTDTQYF

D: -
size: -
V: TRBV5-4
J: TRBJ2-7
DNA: TGTGCCAGCAGCCCTAGAAGGGGGTTAATCCACGAGCAGTACTTC
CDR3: CASSPRRGLIHEQYF

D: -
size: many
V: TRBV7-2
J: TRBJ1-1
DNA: TGTGCCAGCAGGTCACAGGGTTTACTCGCTGAAGCTTTCTTT
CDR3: CASRSQGLLAEAFF

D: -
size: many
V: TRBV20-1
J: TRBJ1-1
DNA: TGCAGTGGTCTAAGGGGCAACACTGAAGCTTTCTTT
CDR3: CSGLRGNTEAFF

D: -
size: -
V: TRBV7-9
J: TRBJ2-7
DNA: TGTGCCAGCAGCCCTCGGGACAATCCCTACGAGCAGTACTTC
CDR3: CASSPRDNPYEQYF

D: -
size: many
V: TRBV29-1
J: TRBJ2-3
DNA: TGCAGCGTTAGCTGGGCAGATACGCAGTATTTT
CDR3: CSVSWADTQYF

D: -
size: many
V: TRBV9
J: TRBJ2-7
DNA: TGTGCCAGCAGCGGGGGGCCGTATACCTACGAGCAGTACTTC
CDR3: CASSGGPYTYEQYF

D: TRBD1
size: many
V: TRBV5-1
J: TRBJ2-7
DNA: TGCGCCAGCAGGCAAGGGACAGCCGACCACTACGAGCAGTACTTC
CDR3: CASRQGTADHYEQYF

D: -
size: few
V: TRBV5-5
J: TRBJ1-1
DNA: TGTGCCAGCAGCTTAGAGACAGTCCGGACTGAAGCTTTCTTT
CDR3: CASSLETVRTEAFF

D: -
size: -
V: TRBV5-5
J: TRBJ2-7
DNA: TGTGCCAGCAGTCGGACGGATACCTACGAGCAGTACTTC
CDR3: CASSRTDTYEQYF

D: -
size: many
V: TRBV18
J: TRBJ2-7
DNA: TGTGCCAGCTCACCACGGCAAGGCTCCGTGTCTTCTCCCGAGCAGTACTTC
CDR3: CASSPRQGSVSSPEQYF

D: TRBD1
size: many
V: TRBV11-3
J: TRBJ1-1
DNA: TGTGCCAGCAGCTTAGGTACAGGGGGCATGGTGGCGAACACTGAAGCTTTCTTT
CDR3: CASSLGTGGMVANTEAFF

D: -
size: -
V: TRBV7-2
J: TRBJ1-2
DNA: TGTGCCAGCAGCTTAACGAGGACAGCCTATGGCTACACCTTC
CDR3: CASSLTRTAYGYTF

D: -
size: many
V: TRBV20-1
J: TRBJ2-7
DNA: TGCAGTGCTAGAGATAGGGCGGAGCAGTACTTC
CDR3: CSARDRAEQYF

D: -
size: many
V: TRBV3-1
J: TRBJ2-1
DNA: TGTGCCAGCAGCCAAGGGAGGGGTACAGCCTACAATGAGCAGTTCTTC
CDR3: CASSQGRGTAYNEQFF

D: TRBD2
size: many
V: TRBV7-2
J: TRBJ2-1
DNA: TGTGCCAGCAGCTCTAGCGGGGGGCCTTATGAGCAGTTCTTC
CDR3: CASSSSGGPYEQFF

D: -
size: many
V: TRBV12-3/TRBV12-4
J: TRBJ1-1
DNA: TGTGCCAGCAGTTTAAACAGGGCCACTGAAGCTTTCTTT
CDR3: CASSLNRATEAFF

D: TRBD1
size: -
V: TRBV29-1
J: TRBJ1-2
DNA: TGCAGCGTGGAAGGGGGCGCGGCTGGCTATGGCTACACCTTC
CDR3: CSVEGGAAGYGYTF

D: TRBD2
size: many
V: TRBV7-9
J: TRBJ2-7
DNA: TGTGCCAGCAGTTTCCCTCCCCTAGCGGGGGAGAACTACGAGCAGTACTTC
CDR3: CASSFPPLAGENYEQYF

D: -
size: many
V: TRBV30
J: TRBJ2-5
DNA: TGTGCCTTCCTACTGAGCCAAGAGACCCAGTACTTC
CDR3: CAFLLSQETQYF

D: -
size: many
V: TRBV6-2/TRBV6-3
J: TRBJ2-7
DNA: TGTGCCAGCAGCCTCCCTGGGGGGCTCTACGAGCAGTACTTC
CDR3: CASSLPGGLYEQYF

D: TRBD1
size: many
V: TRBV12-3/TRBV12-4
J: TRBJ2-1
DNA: TGTGCCAGCAGTGGGGACAGGGGAAGTGCGGGGTACAATGAGCAGTTCTTC
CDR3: CASSGDRGSAGYNEQFF

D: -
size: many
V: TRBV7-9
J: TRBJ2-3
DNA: TGTGCCAGCAGCGGAGGGACAGTAGGTCCAGATACGCAGTATTTT
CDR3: CASSGGTVGPDTQYF

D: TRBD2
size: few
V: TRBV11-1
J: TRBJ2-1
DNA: TGTGCCAGCAGCATTAGCCTCGGACTAGCGGGAGGCCGTCCCTACAATGAGCAGTTCTTC
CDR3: CASSISLGLAGGRPYNEQFF

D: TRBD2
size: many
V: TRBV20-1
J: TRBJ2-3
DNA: TGCAGTGCGCCAGCTAGCGGGAGGGATACGCAGTATTTT
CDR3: CSAPASGRDTQYF